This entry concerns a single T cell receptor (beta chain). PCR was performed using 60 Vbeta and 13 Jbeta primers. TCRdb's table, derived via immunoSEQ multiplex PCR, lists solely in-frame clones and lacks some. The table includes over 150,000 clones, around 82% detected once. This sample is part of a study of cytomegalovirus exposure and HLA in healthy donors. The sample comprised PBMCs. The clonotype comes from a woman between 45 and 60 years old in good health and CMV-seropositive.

In DNA form, the CDR3 reads TGTGCCAGTAGACCGGGAAGAAATTCACCCCTCCACTTT. Encoded protein: CASRPGRNSPLHF. This chain joins TRBV19 and TRBJ1-6; D call uncertain. Between the trimmed V and J ends, which lost 6 bases and 7 bases, there was a span of 10 bases. Germline V lookup: CDR1 LNHDA, CDR2 SQIVND (reference sequence). This CDR3 has 13 amino acids.